Described below is a single TCR beta chain sequence and its context. Its antigen is undetermined. The data belong to a study of OX40 agonist ivuxolimab in advanced cancers. Cycle 7 day 1, cycle 4 day 1, and baseline were the timepoints at which blood was sampled. Method: immunoSEQ multiplex PCR; TCRdb's copy keeps in-frame clones and lacks some. The table includes some 100,000 clones, under 95% detected once. General study findings and limits: The investigators did not determine what antigen specificity the expanded peripheral T cells had. Both CD4+ and CD8+ T cell populations in blood had undergone clonal expansion by week 6 at 0.1 to 3.0 mg/kg.

The CDR3 has 16 residues. V lost 5 bases, J lost 0 bases, and 15 bases lay in between. Germline V gene data show CDR1 as SGHKS and CDR2 as YYEKEE (reference sequence). The origin of this receptor is an adult with an advanced solid tumor such as melanoma, head and neck, liver or kidney cancer. This specimen consisted of CD4+ or CD8+ T cells sorted from blood, obtained in a trial of the OX40 agonist ivuxolimab. V usage is TRBV5-5 and J usage is TRBJ2-1; D is uncertain. Written as DNA, the CDR3 is TGTGCCAGCAGAACCGGGCAGGTCAACTCCTACAATGAGCAGTTCTTC. This translates into CASRTGQVNSYNEQFF. Using reference TRBV5-5 and TRBJ2-1 for the parts outside the CDR3, the full variable domain is DAGVTQSPTHLIKTRGQQVTLRCSPISGHKSVSWYQQVLGQGPQFIFQYYEKEERGRGNFPDRFSARQFPNYSSELNVNALLLGDSALYLCASRTGQVNSYNEQFFGPGTRLTVL.